This T cell receptor beta chain was captured by sequencing in a study of Ad26.COV2.S vaccination and SARS-CoV-2 variants. Specified treatment: about 20 received Ad26.COV2.S at low or high dose, single or two shots; about 5 received placebo; per-sample allocation not given. Sampling took place 63 days after the first vaccine or placebo injection. Only in-frame clones appear in the TCRdb table, and some are missing; sequencing was by immunoSEQ multiplex PCR. Of about 680,000 clones detected, 80% to 90% appear once; the ten largest clones hold over 1.3%. V dropped 0 bases and J dropped 5 bases, with 11 bases sitting between them. CDR1 is SGDLS and CDR2 is YYNGEE in the germline V gene. The CDR3 length is 14 residues.

The chain couples TRBV9 to TRBJ2-5; D is perhaps TRBD2 (6 bases). The clonotype originates from a person aged 18-65 years who received the Ad26.COV2.S COVID-19 vaccine or a placebo. This specimen consisted of peripheral blood, obtained in a trial of Ad26.COV2.S vaccine versus placebo. CDR3 coding DNA: TGTGCCAGCAGCGTAGCTTTCGGGACTGAGACCCAGTACTTC. It translates to CASSVAFGTETQYF.